The subject of this entry is one T cell receptor (beta chain). The data originate from a study of blood T cell repertoires in COVID-19. CDR1 SGHNT and CDR2 YENEEA come from the germline V gene. The CDR3 extends over 16 amino acids. Trimming cost V 5 bases and J 7 bases; bases outside gene matches: 10. Using immunoSEQ multiplex PCR, the repertoire was profiled, and TCRdb retains in-frame clones only, with some absent. The table has under 300,000 clones, 60% to 75% seen once; the top ten hold over 3%. The origin of this receptor is a woman of 80 years or more with acute or convalescent COVID-19. This chain uses TRBV11-3 with TRBJ2-5; TRBD2 agrees at 13 bases. Sample: peripheral blood. The CDR3 bases are TGTGCCAGCAGCCTAACGGGACTAGCGGGGTCAGCGACCCAGTACTTC. Its protein is CASSLTGLAGSATQYF.